This T cell receptor (beta chain) was identified during a study of technical replicates of blood from a few donors. The CDR3 covers 12 residues. Trimming cost V 10 bases and J 2 bases; bases outside gene matches: 5. The V gene's germline CDR1 is MDHEN and CDR2 SYDVKM. Assay: immunoSEQ multiplex PCR; the TCRdb copy retains only in-frame clones and omits some. This sample yields about 100,000 clones, of which 96% are seen a single time; roughly 0.21% belongs to the top ten. This clone showed up just once. The sequence derives from a human donor in good health. The sequencing sample was made of T cells isolated from PBMCs. The genes are TRBV28 and TRBJ2-7; 7 nucleotides agree with TRBD1. The CDR3: CATTGQPYEQYF. The CDR3 coding sequence is TGTGCCACTACGGGACAGCCCTACGAGCAGTACTTC.